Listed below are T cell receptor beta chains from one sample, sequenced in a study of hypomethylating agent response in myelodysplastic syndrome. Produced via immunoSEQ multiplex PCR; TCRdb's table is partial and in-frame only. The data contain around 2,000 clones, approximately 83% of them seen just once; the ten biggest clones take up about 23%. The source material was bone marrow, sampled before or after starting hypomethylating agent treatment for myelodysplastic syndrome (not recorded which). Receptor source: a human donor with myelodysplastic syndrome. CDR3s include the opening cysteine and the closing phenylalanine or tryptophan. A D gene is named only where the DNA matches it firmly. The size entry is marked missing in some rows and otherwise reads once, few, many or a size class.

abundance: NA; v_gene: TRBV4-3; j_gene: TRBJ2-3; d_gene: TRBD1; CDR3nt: TGCGCCAGCAGCCAAGGGACAGGGCACACAGATACGCAGTATTTT; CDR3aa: CASSQGTGHTDTQYF
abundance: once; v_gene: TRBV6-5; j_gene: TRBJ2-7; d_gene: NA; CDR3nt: TGTGCCAGCAGTTACTCAGCGACAAACCAGTACGAGCAGTACTTC; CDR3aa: CASSYSATNQYEQYF
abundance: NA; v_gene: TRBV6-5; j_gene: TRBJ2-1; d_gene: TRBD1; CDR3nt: TGTGCCAGCAGTTACTCGGGGACAGGGGGTCTCAATGAGCAGTTCTTC; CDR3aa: CASSYSGTGGLNEQFF
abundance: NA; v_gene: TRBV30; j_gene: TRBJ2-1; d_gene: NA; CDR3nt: TGTGCCTGGAGGGGTTACAATGAGCAGTTCTTC; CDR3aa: CAWRGYNEQFF
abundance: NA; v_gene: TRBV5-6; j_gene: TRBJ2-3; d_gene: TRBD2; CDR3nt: TGTGCCAGCAGCTTGTGGGCTAGCGGGAGATTCACAGATACGCAGTATTTT; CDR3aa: CASSLWASGRFTDTQYF
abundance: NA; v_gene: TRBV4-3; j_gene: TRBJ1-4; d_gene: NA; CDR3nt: TGCGCCAGCAGCCCGGTCGGTTCCGTCGGTAATGAAAAACTGTTTTTT; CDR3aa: CASSPVGSVGNEKLFF
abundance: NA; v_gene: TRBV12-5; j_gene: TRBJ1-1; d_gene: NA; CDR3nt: TGTGCTAGTGGCTCGGATCCTATGGGGACTGAAGCTTTCTTT; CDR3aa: CASGSDPMGTEAFF
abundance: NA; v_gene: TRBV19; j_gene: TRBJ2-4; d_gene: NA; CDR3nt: TGTGCCAGTAGTAGACGGGGACAAGCCAAAAACATTCAGTACTTC; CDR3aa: CASSRRGQAKNIQYF
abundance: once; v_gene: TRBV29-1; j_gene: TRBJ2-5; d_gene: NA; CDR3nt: TGCAGCGTGATGATTAGACGCTCGGAGACCCAGTACTTC; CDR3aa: CSVMIRRSETQYF
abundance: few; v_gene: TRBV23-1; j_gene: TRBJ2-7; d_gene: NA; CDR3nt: TGCGCCAGCAGACAGGTTCCCTACGAGCAGTACTTC; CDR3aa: CASRQVPYEQYF
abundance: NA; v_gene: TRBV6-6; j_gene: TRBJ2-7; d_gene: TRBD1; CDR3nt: TGTGCCAGCATTGGGACAGGGGGCAACGAGCAGTACTTC; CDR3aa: CASIGTGGNEQYF
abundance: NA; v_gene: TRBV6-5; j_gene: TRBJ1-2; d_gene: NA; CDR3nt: TGTGCCAGCACCCGGGATAGGGAATACTATGGCTACACCTTC; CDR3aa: CASTRDREYYGYTF
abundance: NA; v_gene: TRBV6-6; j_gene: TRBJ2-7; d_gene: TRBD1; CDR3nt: TGTGCCAGCAGTTACTCCACCGGACAGGGCTACGAGCAGTACTTC; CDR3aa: CASSYSTGQGYEQYF
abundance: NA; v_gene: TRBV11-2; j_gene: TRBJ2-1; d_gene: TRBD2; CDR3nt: TGTGCCAGCAGCTTTGGGGGACTAGCAATATATGAGCAGTTCTTC; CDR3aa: CASSFGGLAIYEQFF